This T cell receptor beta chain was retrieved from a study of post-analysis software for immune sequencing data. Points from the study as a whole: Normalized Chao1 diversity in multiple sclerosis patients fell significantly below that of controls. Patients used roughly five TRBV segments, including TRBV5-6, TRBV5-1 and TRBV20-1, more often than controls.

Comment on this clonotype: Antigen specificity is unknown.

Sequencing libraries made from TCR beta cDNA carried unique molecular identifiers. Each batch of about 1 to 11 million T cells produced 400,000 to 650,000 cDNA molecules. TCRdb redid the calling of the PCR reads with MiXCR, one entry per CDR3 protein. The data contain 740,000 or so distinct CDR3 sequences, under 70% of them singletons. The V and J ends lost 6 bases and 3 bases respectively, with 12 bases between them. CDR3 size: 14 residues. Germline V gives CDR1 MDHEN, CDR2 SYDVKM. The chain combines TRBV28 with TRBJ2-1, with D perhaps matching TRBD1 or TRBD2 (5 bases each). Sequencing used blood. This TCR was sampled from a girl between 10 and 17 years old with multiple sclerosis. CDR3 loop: CASRPGSNYNEQFF. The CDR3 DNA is TGTGCCAGCAGACCAGGGAGTAACTACAATGAGCAGTTCTTC.